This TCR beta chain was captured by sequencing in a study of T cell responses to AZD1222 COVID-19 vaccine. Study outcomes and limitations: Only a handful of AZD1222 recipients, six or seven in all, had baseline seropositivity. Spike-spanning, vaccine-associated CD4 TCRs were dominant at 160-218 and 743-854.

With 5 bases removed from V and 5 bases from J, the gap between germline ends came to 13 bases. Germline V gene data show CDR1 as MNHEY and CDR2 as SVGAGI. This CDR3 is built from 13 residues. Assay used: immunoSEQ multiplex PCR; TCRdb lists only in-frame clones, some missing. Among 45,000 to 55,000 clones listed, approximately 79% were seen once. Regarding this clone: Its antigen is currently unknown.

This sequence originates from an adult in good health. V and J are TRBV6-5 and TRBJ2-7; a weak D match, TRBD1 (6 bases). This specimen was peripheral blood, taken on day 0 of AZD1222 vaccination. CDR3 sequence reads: CASSIYRVNEQYF. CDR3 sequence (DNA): TGTGCCAGCAGTATCTACAGGGTGAACGAGCAGTACTTC.